Here is one T cell receptor beta chain with its context. This clonotype came up many times. It lacks a known antigen. No base-level quality is on record; no much larger clone is a single base apart. There are 15 amino acids in the CDR3, from cysteine to phenylalanine inclusive. The retained sequence is limited to the CDR3, 45 bases, with the frame set at the first base. V loses 3 bases, J loses 7 bases, and the germline ends lie 19 bases apart. CDR1 SGHTA and CDR2 FQGNSA are derived from the germline V gene. TCRdb shows the sequencer as Illumina Genome Analyzer IIx. Using fastp at Q25 and MiXCR, TCRdb reprocessed the public reads and kept productive beta chains. A single entry per CDR3 protein holds the most common genes and DNA from its merged rows. For this sample there are about 15,000 distinct CDR3 sequences; around 30% appear just once. The ten largest clones add up to about 16% of the sample. The sample is drawn from a study (dated by TCRdb to the early 2010s).

Rearrangement joined TRBV7-2 to TRBJ2-7; TRBD2 could be the D gene, as 5 bases match. This clonotype originated in a human donor. Sequenced material: blood. The CDR3 here reads CASSLSGRTGEEQYF. At the DNA level, the sequence is TGTGCCAGCAGCTTGAGTGGTAGGACTGGGGAGGAGCAGTACTTC.